Below, one T cell receptor beta chain is given with its context. Its antigen remains unknown. The sample has other DNA sequences that encode this CDR3 too. CD8 cells regarded as naive lacked CD45RO, were positively chosen for CCR7, and omitted terminally differentiated effector memory CD45RA+ cells. This sample is drawn from a study of shared clonotypes between healthy human individuals. Study-wide findings and caveats: Since donors were few, the genetic and exposure-history diversity represented was limited.

Each cell subset's genomic DNA was divided evenly among several immunoSEQ plates. Measured with immunoSEQ multiplex PCR; TCRdb has only the in-frame clones, and not every one. The table includes just over 2,000,000 clones, over 85% detected once. The CDR3 is 14 amino acids. The V end lost 3 bases, the J end lost 3 bases, and 13 bases lay between the germline ends. Germline V gene sequence: CDR1 SGDLS, CDR2 YYNGEE. The source is a young man in good health. The sample comprised naive CD8+ T cells sorted from blood. V gene TRBV9 combines with J gene TRBJ2-7; maybe TRBD1 (6 bases). The CDR3, as DNA: TGTGCCAGCAGCGAGGGGACATCCAGCTACGAGCAGTACTTC. This codes for CASSEGTSSYEQYF.